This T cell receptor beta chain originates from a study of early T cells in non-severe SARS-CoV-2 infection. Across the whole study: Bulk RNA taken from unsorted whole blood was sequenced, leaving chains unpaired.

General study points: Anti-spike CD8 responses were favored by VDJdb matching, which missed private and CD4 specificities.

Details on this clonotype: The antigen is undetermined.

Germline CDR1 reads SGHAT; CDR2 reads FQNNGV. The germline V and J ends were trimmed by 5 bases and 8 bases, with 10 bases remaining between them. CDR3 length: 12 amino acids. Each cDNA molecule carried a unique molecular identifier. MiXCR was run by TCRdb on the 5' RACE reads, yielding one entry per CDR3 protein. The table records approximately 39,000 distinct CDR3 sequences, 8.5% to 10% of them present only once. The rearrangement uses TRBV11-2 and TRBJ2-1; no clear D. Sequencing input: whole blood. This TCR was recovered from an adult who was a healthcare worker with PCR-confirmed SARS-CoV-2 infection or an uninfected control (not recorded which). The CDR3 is CASSLSRDEQFF. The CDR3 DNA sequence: TGTGCCAGCAGCCTATCTCGGGATGAGCAGTTCTTC. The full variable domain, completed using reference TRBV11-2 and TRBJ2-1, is EAGVAQSPRYKIIEKRQSVAFWCNPISGHATLYWYQQILGQGPKLLIQFQNNGVVDDSQLPKDRFSAERLKGVDSTLKIQPAKLEDSAVYLCASSLSRDEQFFGPGTRLTVL.